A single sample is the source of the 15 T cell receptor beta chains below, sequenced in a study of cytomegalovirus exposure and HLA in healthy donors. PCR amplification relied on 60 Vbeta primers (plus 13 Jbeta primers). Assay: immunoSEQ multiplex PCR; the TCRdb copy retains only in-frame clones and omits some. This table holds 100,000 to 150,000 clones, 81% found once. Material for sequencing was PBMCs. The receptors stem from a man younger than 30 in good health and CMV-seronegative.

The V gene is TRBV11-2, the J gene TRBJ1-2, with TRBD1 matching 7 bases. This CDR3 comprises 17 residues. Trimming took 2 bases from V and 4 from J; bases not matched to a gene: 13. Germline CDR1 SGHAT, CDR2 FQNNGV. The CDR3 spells CASSLRGVGTATYGYTF. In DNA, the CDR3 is TGTGCCAGCAGCTTAAGGGGGGTCGGGACAGCTACCTATGGCTACACCTTC.

This CDR3 reads CASSFVAGSLSNYGYTF. Here the CDR3 DNA reads TGTGCCAGCAGCTTCGTAGCCGGGTCCCTATCTAACTATGGCTACACCTTC. The rearrangement uses TRBV11-2 and TRBJ1-2; no clear D gene. V dropped 3 bases and J dropped 0 bases, with 17 bases sitting between them. CDR1 SGHAT and CDR2 FQNNGV come from the germline V gene. This CDR3 comprises 17 residues.

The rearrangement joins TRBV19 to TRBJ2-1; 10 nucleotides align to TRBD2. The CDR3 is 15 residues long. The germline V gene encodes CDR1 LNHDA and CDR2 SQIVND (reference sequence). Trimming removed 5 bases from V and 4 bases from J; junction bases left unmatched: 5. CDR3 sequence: CASSPSGGEYNEQFF. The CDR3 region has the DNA TGTGCCAGTAGTCCAAGCGGGGGGGAATACAATGAGCAGTTCTTC.

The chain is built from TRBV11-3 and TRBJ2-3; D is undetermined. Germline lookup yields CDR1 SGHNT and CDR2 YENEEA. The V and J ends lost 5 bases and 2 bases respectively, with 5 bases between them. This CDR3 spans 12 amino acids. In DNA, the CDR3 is TGTGCCAGCAGCCGGTCCACAGATACGCAGTATTTT. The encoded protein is CASSRSTDTQYF.

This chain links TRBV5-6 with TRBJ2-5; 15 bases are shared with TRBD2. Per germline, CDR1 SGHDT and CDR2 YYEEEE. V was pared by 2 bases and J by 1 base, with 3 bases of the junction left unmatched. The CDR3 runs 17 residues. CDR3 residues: CASSFRTSGGAQETQYF. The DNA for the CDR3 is TGTGCCAGCAGCTTCAGGACTAGCGGGGGGGCCCAAGAGACCCAGTACTTC.

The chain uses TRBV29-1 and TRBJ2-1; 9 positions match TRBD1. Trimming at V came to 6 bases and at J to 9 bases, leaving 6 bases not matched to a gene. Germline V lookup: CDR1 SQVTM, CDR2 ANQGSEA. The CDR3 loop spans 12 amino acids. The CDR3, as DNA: TGCAGCGTCTTACAGGGGGCTGGTGAGCAGTTCTTC. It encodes CSVLQGAGEQFF.

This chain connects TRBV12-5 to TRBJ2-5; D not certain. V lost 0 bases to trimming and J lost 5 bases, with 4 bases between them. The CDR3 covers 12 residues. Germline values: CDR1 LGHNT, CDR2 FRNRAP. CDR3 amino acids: CASGLVRETQYF. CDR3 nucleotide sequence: TGTGCTAGTGGTTTGGTACGGGAGACCCAGTACTTC.

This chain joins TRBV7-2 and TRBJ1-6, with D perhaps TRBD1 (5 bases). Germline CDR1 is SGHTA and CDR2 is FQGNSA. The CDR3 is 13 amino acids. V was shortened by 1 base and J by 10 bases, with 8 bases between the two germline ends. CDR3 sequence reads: CASSLEGLSPLHF. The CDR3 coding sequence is TGTGCCAGCAGCTTAGAGGGGTTGTCACCCCTCCACTTT.

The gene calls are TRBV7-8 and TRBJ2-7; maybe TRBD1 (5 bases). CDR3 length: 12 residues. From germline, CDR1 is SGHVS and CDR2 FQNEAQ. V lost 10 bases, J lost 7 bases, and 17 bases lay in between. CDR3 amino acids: CATADTPFEQYF. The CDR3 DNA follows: TGTGCCACCGCGGACACTCCCTTTGAGCAGTACTTC.

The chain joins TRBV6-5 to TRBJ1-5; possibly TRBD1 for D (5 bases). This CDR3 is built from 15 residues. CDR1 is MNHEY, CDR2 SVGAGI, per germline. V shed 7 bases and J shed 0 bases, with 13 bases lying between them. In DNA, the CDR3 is TGTGCCAGCAAAACGGGACTTTATAGCAATCAGCCCCAGCATTTT. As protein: CASKTGLYSNQPQHF.

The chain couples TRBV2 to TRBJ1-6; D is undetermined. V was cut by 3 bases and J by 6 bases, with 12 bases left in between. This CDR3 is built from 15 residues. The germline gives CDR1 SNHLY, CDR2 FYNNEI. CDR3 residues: CASSETPLPNSPLHF. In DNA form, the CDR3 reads TGTGCCAGCAGTGAGACACCGTTGCCTAATTCACCCCTCCACTTT.

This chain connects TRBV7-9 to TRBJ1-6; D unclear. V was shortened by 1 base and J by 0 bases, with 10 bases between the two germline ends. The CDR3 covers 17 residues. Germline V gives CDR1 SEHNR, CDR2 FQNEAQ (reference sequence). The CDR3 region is CASSLGGGSSYNSPLHF. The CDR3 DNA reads TGTGCCAGCAGCTTAGGAGGAGGGAGCTCCTATAATTCACCCCTCCACTTT.

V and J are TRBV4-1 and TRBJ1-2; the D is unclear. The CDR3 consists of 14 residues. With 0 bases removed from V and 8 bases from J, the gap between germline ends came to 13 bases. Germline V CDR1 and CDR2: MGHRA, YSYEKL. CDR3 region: CASSQDTRIGGYTF. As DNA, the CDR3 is TGCGCCAGCAGCCAAGATACCAGGATAGGAGGCTACACCTTC.

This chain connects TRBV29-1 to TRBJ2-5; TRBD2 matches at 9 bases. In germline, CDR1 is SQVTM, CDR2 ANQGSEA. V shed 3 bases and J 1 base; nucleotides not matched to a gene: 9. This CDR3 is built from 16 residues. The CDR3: CSVDKPLAGTQETQYF. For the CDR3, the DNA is TGCAGCGTTGATAAGCCTCTAGCGGGGACCCAAGAGACCCAGTACTTC.

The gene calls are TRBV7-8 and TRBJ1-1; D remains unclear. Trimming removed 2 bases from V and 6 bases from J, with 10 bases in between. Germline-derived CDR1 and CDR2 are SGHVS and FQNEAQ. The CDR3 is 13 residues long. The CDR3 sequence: CASSLWAAAEAFF. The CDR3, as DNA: TGTGCCAGCAGCTTATGGGCAGCCGCTGAAGCTTTCTTT.